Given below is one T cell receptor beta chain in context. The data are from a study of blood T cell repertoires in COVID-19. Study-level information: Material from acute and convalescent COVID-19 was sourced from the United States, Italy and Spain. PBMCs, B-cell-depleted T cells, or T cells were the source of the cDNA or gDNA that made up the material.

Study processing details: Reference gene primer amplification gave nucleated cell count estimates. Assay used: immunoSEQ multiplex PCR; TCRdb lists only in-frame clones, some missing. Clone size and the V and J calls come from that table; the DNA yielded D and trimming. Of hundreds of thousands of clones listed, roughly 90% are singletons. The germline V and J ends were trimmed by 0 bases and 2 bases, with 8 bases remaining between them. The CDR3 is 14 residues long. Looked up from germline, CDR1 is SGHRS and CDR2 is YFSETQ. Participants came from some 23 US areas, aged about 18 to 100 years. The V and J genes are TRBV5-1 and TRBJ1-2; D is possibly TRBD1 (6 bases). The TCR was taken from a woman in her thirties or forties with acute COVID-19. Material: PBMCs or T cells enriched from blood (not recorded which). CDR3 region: CASSLGQENYGYTF. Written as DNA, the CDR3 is TGCGCCAGCAGCTTGGGACAGGAAAACTATGGCTACACCTTC.